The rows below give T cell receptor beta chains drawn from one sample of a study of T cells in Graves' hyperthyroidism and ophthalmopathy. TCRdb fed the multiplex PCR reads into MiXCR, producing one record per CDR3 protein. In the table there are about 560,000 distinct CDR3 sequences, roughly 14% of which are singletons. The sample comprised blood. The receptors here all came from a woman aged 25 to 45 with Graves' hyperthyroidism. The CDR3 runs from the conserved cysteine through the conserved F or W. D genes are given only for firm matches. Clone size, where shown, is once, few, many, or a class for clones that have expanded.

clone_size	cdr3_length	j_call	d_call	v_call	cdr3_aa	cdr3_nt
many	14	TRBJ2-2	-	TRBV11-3	CASSLDLGTGELFF	TGTGCCAGCAGCTTAGATTTGGGCACCGGGGAGCTGTTTTTT
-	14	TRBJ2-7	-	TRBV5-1	CASSLVSSDYEQYF	TGCGCCAGCAGCTTGGTGTCTAGCGACTACGAGCAGTACTTC
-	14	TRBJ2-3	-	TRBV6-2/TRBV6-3	CAIVEAGSTDTQYF	TGTGCCATTGTGGAGGCGGGAAGCACAGATACGCAGTATTTT
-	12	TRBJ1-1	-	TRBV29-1	CSVPDGNTEAFF	TGCAGCGTTCCCGACGGGAACACTGAAGCTTTCTTT
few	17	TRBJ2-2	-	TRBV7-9	CASSLIEGGTNTGELFF	TGTGCCAGCAGCTTAATTGAGGGGGGTACGAACACCGGGGAGCTGTTTTTT
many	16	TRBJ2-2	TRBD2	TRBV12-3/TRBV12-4	CASTQGLAGVPGELFF	TGTGCCAGCACTCAAGGACTAGCGGGAGTACCAGGGGAGCTGTTTTTT
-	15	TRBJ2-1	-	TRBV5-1	CASSYGGASYNEQFF	TGCGCCAGCAGCTACGGCGGGGCGTCCTACAATGAGCAGTTCTTC
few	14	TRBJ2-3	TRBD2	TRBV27	CASTRAGSTDTQYF	TGTGCCAGCACCCGAGCGGGAAGCACAGATACGCAGTATTTT
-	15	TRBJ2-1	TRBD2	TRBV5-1	CASQPSAGAYNEQFF	TGCGCCAGCCAACCATCTGCGGGAGCCTACAATGAGCAGTTCTTC
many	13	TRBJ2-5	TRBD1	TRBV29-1	CSGRTGSTETQYF	TGCAGCGGGAGGACAGGGTCCACAGAGACCCAGTACTTC
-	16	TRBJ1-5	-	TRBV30	CAWSVGGFLSNQPQHF	TGTGCCTGGAGTGTAGGGGGTTTCTTGAGCAATCAGCCCCAGCATTTT
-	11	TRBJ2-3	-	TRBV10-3	CAISDEDTQYF	TGTGCCATCAGTGACGAAGATACGCAGTATTTT
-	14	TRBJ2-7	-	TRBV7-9	CASSKGRQSYEQYF	TGTGCCAGCAGCAAAGGGCGACAGTCCTACGAGCAGTACTTC
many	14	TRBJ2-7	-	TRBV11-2	CASRLPGLAYEQYF	TGTGCCAGCAGACTCCCGGGACTGGCCTACGAGCAGTACTTC
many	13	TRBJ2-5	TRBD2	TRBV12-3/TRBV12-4	CASSATSGELQYF	TGTGCCAGCAGTGCGACTAGCGGAGAACTCCAGTACTTC
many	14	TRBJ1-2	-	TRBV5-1	CASSLDKEAYGYTF	TGCGCCAGCAGCTTGGATAAGGAGGCCTATGGCTACACCTTC
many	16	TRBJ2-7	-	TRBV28	CASSYSSGGAGSEQYF	TGTGCCAGCAGTTACTCCTCGGGGGGCGCAGGCAGCGAGCAGTACTTC
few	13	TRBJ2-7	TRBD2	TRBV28	CASRSGGLYEQYF	TGTGCCAGCCGTAGCGGGGGGCTGTACGAGCAGTACTTC
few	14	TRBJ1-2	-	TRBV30	CAWSVRRADYGYTF	TGTGCCTGGAGTGTGCGGAGGGCCGACTATGGCTACACCTTC
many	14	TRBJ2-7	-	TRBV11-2	CASSLVALTYEQYF	TGTGCCAGCAGCCTCGTCGCCTTGACCTACGAGCAGTACTTC
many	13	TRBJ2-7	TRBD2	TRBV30	CAWSVGLADEQYF	TGTGCCTGGAGTGTGGGGCTAGCGGACGAGCAGTACTTC
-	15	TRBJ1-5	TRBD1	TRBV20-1	CSARTAGGGYQPQHF	TGCAGTGCTAGAACCGCAGGGGGCGGTTATCAGCCCCAGCATTTT
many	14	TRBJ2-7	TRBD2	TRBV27	CASSSQGTSNEQYF	TGTGCCAGCAGTTCTCAGGGGACTAGCAACGAGCAGTACTTC
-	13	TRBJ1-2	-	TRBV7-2	CASSFPGVGSYTF	TGTGCCAGCAGCTTCCCGGGAGTTGGGAGCTACACCTTC
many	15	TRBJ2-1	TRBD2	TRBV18	CASSPPNGRDNEQFF	TGTGCCAGCTCACCACCAAACGGGAGGGACAATGAGCAGTTCTTC
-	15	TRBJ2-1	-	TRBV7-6	CASSSSLEAYNEQFF	TGTGCCAGCAGCTCCTCCCTTGAGGCCTACAATGAGCAGTTCTTC
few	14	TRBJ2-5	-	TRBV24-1	CATSQRGGSGTQYF	TGTGCCACCAGCCAAAGGGGAGGCTCCGGGACCCAGTACTTC
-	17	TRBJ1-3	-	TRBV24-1	CATSDLPRRQTGNTIYF	TGTGCCACCAGTGATTTGCCGAGGAGGCAGACTGGAAACACCATATATTTT
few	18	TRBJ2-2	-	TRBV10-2	CASSVPGGPSMETGELFF	TGCGCCAGCAGTGTCCCCGGAGGGCCCTCGATGGAGACCGGGGAGCTGTTTTTT
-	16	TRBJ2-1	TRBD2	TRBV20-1	CSAFGTASGRGNEQFF	TGCAGTGCTTTTGGGACCGCTAGCGGGAGGGGGAATGAGCAGTTCTTC